One sample yielded the 6 T cell receptor beta chains listed below, sequenced in a study of blood T cells in healthy people across ages. It was with a sample-barcoded 5' primer and a J-beta primer mix that a second PCR of roughly 7 to 12 cycles was run. TCRdb used MiXCR to reprocess the 5' RACE reads, holding one entry per CDR3 protein. The data show around 900,000 distinct CDR3 sequences, 25% to 30% seen once. The sequencing input was blood. The receptors shown here come from a woman older than 75 in good health.

This clonotype showed up many times. This chain links TRBV7-9 with TRBJ1-2; 7 bases line up with TRBD1. J lost 9 bases, V lost 5 bases, and 15 bases had no gene match. CDR3 length: 15 amino acids. The germline V gene encodes CDR1 SEHNR and CDR2 FQNEAQ (reference sequence). CDR3 sequence reads: CASSEGRGREESYTF. CDR3 coding DNA: TGTGCCAGCAGCGAAGGGAGGGGGCGCGAGGAGAGCTACACCTTC.

The V gene is TRBV5-1, the J gene TRBJ2-2; 8 nucleotides match TRBD1. The CDR3 extends over 14 amino acids. Germline CDR1 and CDR2: SGHRS and YFSETQ. With 5 bases clipped from V and 5 bases from J, the junction kept 5 bases outside the gene matches. The CDR3 region is CASRDRVGTGELFF. In DNA form, the CDR3 reads TGCGCCAGCAGGGACAGGGTCGGTACCGGGGAGCTGTTTTTT.

This clonotype was found many times. The gene calls are TRBV29-1 and TRBJ2-1; D might be TRBD2 (6 bases). This CDR3 contains 16 residues. The germline V gene has CDR1 SQVTM and CDR2 ANQGSEA. V was clipped by 7 bases and J by 1 base, with 20 bases between them. CDR3 in DNA: TGCAGCGCTCCCCTCCGCGGGGTAGGGTCCTACAATGAGCAGTTCTTC. It is translated as CSAPLRGVGSYNEQFF.

The chain has TRBV3-1 and TRBJ2-3; D is perhaps TRBD2 (5 bases). Trimming pared 4 bases from V and 0 bases from J, leaving 14 bases between. The CDR3 consists of 16 residues. In germline, CDR1 is LGHDT, CDR2 YNNKEL (reference sequence). Here the CDR3 DNA reads TGTGCCAGCAGCCGCCGACGAGCGGCTAGCACAGATACGCAGTATTTT. Protein product: CASSRRRAASTDTQYF.

At least ten counts were recorded for this clonotype. The CDR3: CASSLRQGGYEQYF. Here the CDR3 DNA reads TGTGCCAGCAGCCTACGACAGGGGGGCTACGAGCAGTACTTC. The rearrangement uses TRBV3-1 and TRBJ2-7, with 9 bases fitting TRBD1. CDR3 length equals 14 residues. After removal of 4 bases from V and 3 bases from J, the junction contained 4 bases not matched to a gene. Germline V gene data show CDR1 as LGHDT and CDR2 as YNNKEL (reference sequence).

About this clonotype: This may be a read error, as it is one base from a much larger clone. Here the CDR3 omits its conserved ending phenylalanine or tryptophan, so a read error is the likely source. This chain joins TRBV25-1 and TRBJ1-2, with no clear D. This CDR3 has 11 amino acids. Germline loops: CDR1 MGHDK, CDR2 SYGVNS. Between the trimmed V and J ends, which lost 5 bases and 2 bases, there was a span of 3 bases. For the CDR3, the DNA is TGTGCCAGCAGTACAAACTATGGCTACACCGTC. It translates to CASSTNYGYTV.